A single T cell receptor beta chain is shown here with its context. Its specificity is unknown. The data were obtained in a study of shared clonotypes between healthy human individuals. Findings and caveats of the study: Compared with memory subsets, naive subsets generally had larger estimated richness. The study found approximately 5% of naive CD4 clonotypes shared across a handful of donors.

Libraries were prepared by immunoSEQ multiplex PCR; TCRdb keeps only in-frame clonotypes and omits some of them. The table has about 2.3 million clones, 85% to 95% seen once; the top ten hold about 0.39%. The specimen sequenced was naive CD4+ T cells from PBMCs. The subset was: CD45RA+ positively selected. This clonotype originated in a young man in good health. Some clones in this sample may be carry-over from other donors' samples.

This CDR3 is CASSFSSGIEQFF. CDR3 bases: TGTGCCAGCAGCTTTTCCAGTGGGATTGAGCAGTTCTTC. The genes are TRBV5-4 and TRBJ2-1; D unclear. Germline lookup yields CDR1 SGHNT and CDR2 YYREEE (reference sequence). Trimming took 2 bases from V and 9 from J, leaving 12 bases between them. This CDR3 spans 13 amino acids.